The 10 T cell receptor beta chains listed next were all sequenced from one sample in a study of CD8+ T cells in alopecia areata. Treatment specified: oral pan-JAK inhibitor, 5-10 mg twice daily. Investigators isolated RNA and reverse transcribed it into cDNA to act as the sequencing template. Assay used: immunoSEQ multiplex PCR; TCRdb lists only in-frame clones, some missing. The sample lists about 210,000 clones; about 58% were seen once. Source: CD4+ T cells sorted from blood, taken at week 4, from a patient treated with tofacitinib. The receptors here all came from a human donor with alopecia areata.

V gene TRBV15 combines with J gene TRBJ1-1; D is uncertain. Trimming took off 1 base at V and 1 base at J, with 13 bases between the two ends. This CDR3 is 16 amino acids long. Germline loops: CDR1 LNHNV, CDR2 YYDKDF (reference sequence). In nucleotides, the CDR3 is TGTGCCACCAGCAGAGCCTATGGACGGACGAACACTGAAGCTTTCTTT. Translated, it gives CATSRAYGRTNTEAFF. Full variable domain (remainder filled in from reference TRBV15 and TRBJ1-1): DAMVIQNPRYQVTQFGKPVTLSCSQTLNHNVMYWYQQKSSQAPKLLFHYYDKDFNNEADTPDNFQSRRPNTSFCFLDIRSPGLGDTAMYLCATSRAYGRTNTEAFFGQGTRLTVV.

CDR3 protein: CSVGDAGNTIYF. CDR3 nucleotides: TGCAGCGTTGGGGACGCTGGAAACACCATATATTTT. The J gene is TRBJ1-3, the V gene TRBV29-1; TRBD1 might be the D (5 bases). CDR3 length: 12 amino acids. Germline loops: CDR1 SQVTM, CDR2 ANQGSEA. With 4 bases removed from V and 2 bases from J, the gap between germline ends came to 6 bases.

V usage is TRBV29-1 and J usage is TRBJ2-1, with no clear D. The germline V and J ends were trimmed by 7 bases and 3 bases, with 10 bases remaining between them. This CDR3 has 12 amino acids. Germline V CDR1 and CDR2: SQVTM, ANQGSEA. In nucleotides, the CDR3 is TGCAGCGCAGTAGGTGGCTACAATGAGCAGTTCTTC. Its protein is CSAVGGYNEQFF.

V usage is TRBV29-1 and J usage is TRBJ2-3; D may match TRBD1 or TRBD2 (5 bases each). The germline V gene has CDR1 SQVTM and CDR2 ANQGSEA. The V end was cut by 6 bases, the J end by 2 bases, with 12 bases between. CDR3 length: 13 amino acids. The CDR3 DNA reads TGCAGCGTGAACCGGGACCCCACAGATACGCAGTATTTT. Translation: CSVNRDPTDTQYF.

This rearrangement joins TRBV29-1 to TRBJ2-7; D is possibly TRBD1 (6 bases). The CDR3 consists of 14 residues. With 4 bases removed from V and 3 bases from J, the gap between germline ends came to 16 bases. CDR1 is SQVTM and CDR2 is ANQGSEA in the germline V gene. The CDR3 loop is CSVAWTAVNYEQYF. CDR3 nucleotides: TGCAGCGTTGCCTGGACAGCAGTAAACTACGAGCAGTACTTC.

CDR3 region: CASSQGLTGHDNEQFF. CDR3 bases: TGCGCCAGCAGCCAAGGATTGACAGGGCATGACAATGAGCAGTTCTTC. This chain connects TRBV4-3 to TRBJ2-1, with TRBD1 matching 7 bases. V shed 1 base, J shed 5 bases, and the junction held 8 bases outside the gene matches. This CDR3 spans 16 amino acids. CDR1 LGHNA and CDR2 YSLEER come from the germline V gene.

The rearrangement links TRBV30 to TRBJ1-2, with TRBD1 matching 9 bases. Per the germline V gene, CDR1 is GTSNPN and CDR2 is SVGIG (reference sequence). J was trimmed by 8 bases and V by 4 bases; bases with no gene match: 5. The CDR3 runs 12 residues. The CDR3 loop reads CAWTWDREGYTF. The CDR3 DNA reads TGTGCCTGGACCTGGGACAGGGAAGGCTACACCTTC.

The V gene is TRBV11-1, the J gene TRBJ1-6, with D possibly matching TRBD1 (5 bases). CDR1 is SGHAT, CDR2 FQDESV, per germline (reference sequence). Trimming removed 3 bases at V and 14 bases at J, with 17 bases between. The CDR3 is 14 amino acids. CDR3 DNA: TGTGCCAGCAGCTTGAGGTCTTTCGGGGCATCCCTCCACTTT. It translates to CASSLRSFGASLHF. The full variable domain, with the rest looked up from reference TRBV11-1 and TRBJ1-6, is EAEVAQSPRYKITEKSQAVAFWCDPISGHATLYWYRQILGQGPELLVQFQDESVVDDSQLPKDRFSAERLKGVDSTLKIQPAELGDSAMYLCASSLRSFGASLHFGNGTRLTVT.

This clone was seen only a few times. The J gene is TRBJ2-1, the V gene TRBV7-9; D unclear. The CDR3 runs to 15 residues. Trimming shortened V by 3 bases and J by 3 bases, and 12 bases separated the two germline ends. The germline V gene has CDR1 SEHNR and CDR2 FQNEAQ (reference sequence). The CDR3, as DNA: TGTGCCAGCAGCTTCAACCTGAACAGCTACAATGAGCAGTTCTTC. Amino acid sequence: CASSFNLNSYNEQFF.

The chain is built from TRBV30 and TRBJ2-1, with D perhaps matching TRBD2 (6 bases). Trimming left V 0 bases short and J 3 bases short, with 12 bases between. Germline V gives CDR1 GTSNPN, CDR2 SVGIG (reference sequence). The CDR3 is made up of 15 amino acids. The DNA for the CDR3 is TGTGCCTGGAGTGTTGGCGGCGGGGTCTACAATGAGCAGTTCTTC. This codes for CAWSVGGGVYNEQFF.